Listed below are T cell receptor beta chains from one sample, sequenced in a study of T cells in Graves' hyperthyroidism and ophthalmopathy. TCRdb called the multiplex PCR reads again in MiXCR, with one record for every CDR3 protein. The top ten clones hold nearly 8.5% of a sample with some 510,000 distinct CDR3 sequences, 46% of them seen once. Material for sequencing was peripheral blood or thyroid tissue (not recorded which). The receptors here all came from a woman younger than 30 with Graves' hyperthyroidism. Each CDR3 is given with its conserved first and last residue. D genes are given only for firm matches. The size field is filled for only some rows; it gives once, few, many or a size class.

V gene	D gene	J gene	clone size	CDR3 DNA	CDR3 protein
TRBV29-1	-	TRBJ2-6	many	TGCAGCGTTGCTCTACAGGATACTGGGGCCAACGTCCTGACTTTC	CSVALQDTGANVLTF
TRBV19	TRBD1	TRBJ1-2	many	TGTGCCAGCAGCACTGGACAGGGTGCCTATGGCTACACCTTC	CASSTGQGAYGYTF
TRBV10-3	-	TRBJ2-7	-	TGTGCCATCAGTTCCGTCGGCGAGCAGTACTTC	CAISSVGEQYF
TRBV10-3	TRBD1	TRBJ1-1	few	TGTGCCATCAGTGAGGAGGACAGGGTCTCCACTGAAGCTTTCTTT	CAISEEDRVSTEAFF
TRBV7-7	TRBD2	TRBJ2-2	few	TGCAGCGTCTGGCTAGCGGGGGACACCGGGGAGCTGTTTTTT	CSVWLAGDTGELFF
TRBV2	-	TRBJ1-4	many	TGTGCCAGCAGGGGGACCGTTGCAACTAATGAAAAACTGTTTTTT	CASRGTVATNEKLFF
TRBV12-3/TRBV12-4	-	TRBJ1-6	many	TGTGCCAGCAGTTTTGACCGGGCCCTGGACCCCCTCCACTTT	CASSFDRALDPLHF
TRBV15	-	TRBJ2-2	few	TGTGCCACCAAGTTCGGTGGCAGTCCGAACACCGGGGAGCTGTTTTTT	CATKFGGSPNTGELFF
TRBV11-1	TRBD1	TRBJ1-1	-	TGTGCCAGCAGCCACCCAGGGAGGGGGCTCACTGAAGCTTTCTTT	CASSHPGRGLTEAFF
TRBV6-5	TRBD2	TRBJ2-7	few	TGTGCCAGCAGTTACGTTAGCGGGGCCGACTACGAGCAGTACTTC	CASSYVSGADYEQYF
TRBV7-6	TRBD1	TRBJ2-7	many	TGTGCCAGCAGCTGGACAGGGGTCTACGAGCAGTACTTC	CASSWTGVYEQYF
TRBV20-1	-	TRBJ2-5	few	TGCAGTGCTAGAGATACGGGTGAGACCCAGTACTTC	CSARDTGETQYF
TRBV20-1	-	TRBJ1-4	-	TGCAGTGCTCGTGGGGGCTATAATGAAAAACTGTTTTTT	CSARGGYNEKLFF
TRBV11-1	TRBD1	TRBJ1-2	-	TGTGCCAGCCCGGACAGGGGGGACTATGGCTACACCTTC	CASPDRGDYGYTF
TRBV15	-	TRBJ1-1	many	TGTGCCACCGGCTTGAACACTGAAGCTTTCTTT	CATGLNTEAFF
TRBV20-1	TRBD2	TRBJ2-7	few	TGCAGTCACACTCGGGAGGGCAACTCCTACGAGCAGTACTTC	CSHTREGNSYEQYF
TRBV10-3	TRBD2	TRBJ2-7	-	TGTGCCATCAGTGCGGCTAGCGGGAGCTACGAGCAGTACTTC	CAISAASGSYEQYF
TRBV2	-	TRBJ1-5	many	TGTGCCAGCAGCTTAGCGGCAGGCAATCAGCCCCAGCATTTT	CASSLAAGNQPQHF
TRBV7-2	-	TRBJ1-5	-	TGTGCCAGCTCACCACCGGGACACCGCAATCAGCCCCAGCATTTT	CASSPPGHRNQPQHF
TRBV29-1	TRBD1	TRBJ1-2	-	TGCAGCGAGGGACAGGGGGATAGCTACACCTTC	CSEGQGDSYTF
TRBV20-1	TRBD2	TRBJ2-7	few	TGCAGTGCTATTAGCGGGAGGTCCTACGAGCAGTACTTC	CSAISGRSYEQYF
TRBV10-3	-	TRBJ1-6	-	TGTGCCATCAGTTTAGAGATTTGGAGGTCACCCCTCCACTTT	CAISLEIWRSPLHF
TRBV7-2	TRBD2	TRBJ2-2	few	TGTGCCAGCAGCGCAGGACTAGCGGGAGCCGGGGAGCTGTTTTTT	CASSAGLAGAGELFF
TRBV19	-	TRBJ1-4	-	TGTGCCAGTACCGTACAGGGAAATAAAAAACTGTTTTTT	CASTVQGNKKLFF
TRBV29-1	-	TRBJ1-1	many	TGCAGCGTTCCGACAGTCCCGGGGGCTGAAGCTTTCTTT	CSVPTVPGAEAFF
TRBV2	-	TRBJ1-5	-	TGTGCCAGCAGCCAATCGACCGCAGGAAGCAATCAGCCCCAGCATTTT	CASSQSTAGSNQPQHF
TRBV19	TRBD2	TRBJ2-7	-	TGTGCCAGTAGTATATCGCCTAGCGGGAGTTACGAGCAGTACTTC	CASSISPSGSYEQYF
TRBV29-1	TRBD1	TRBJ2-6	once	TGCAGCGTTGATGGACAGGGAGGCTCTGGGGCCAACGTCCTGACTTTC	CSVDGQGGSGANVLTF
TRBV4-1	-	TRBJ2-6	few	TGCGCCAGCAGCCATGGGGGCGGTGGGGCCAACGTCCTGACTTTC	CASSHGGGGANVLTF
TRBV20-1	-	TRBJ2-5	-	TGCAGTGCCGCCCCGGGGCCTGCCCAGTACTTC	CSAAPGPAQYF
TRBV20-1	TRBD2	TRBJ2-7	once	TGCAGTGCCAGGACTAGCGGGAAGTACGAGCAGTACTTC	CSARTSGKYEQYF
TRBV29-1	-	TRBJ1-1	few	TGCAGCTCGGACGGTAACACTGAAGCTTTCTTT	CSSDGNTEAFF
TRBV19	-	TRBJ2-2	-	TGTGCCAGTAGTATAGAGCGCAGGGGGGCGAACACCGGGGAGCTGTTTTTT	CASSIERRGANTGELFF
TRBV7-2	TRBD1	TRBJ2-5	-	TGCGCCAGCAGCCAACCCGGACAGGGGCCCGAGGAGACCCAGTACTTC	CASSQPGQGPEETQYF
TRBV10-1	-	TRBJ1-1	-	TGTGCCAGCAGTGAGTCGGCCGGAGGCTCTGAAGCTTTCTTT	CASSESAGGSEAFF
TRBV19	TRBD1	TRBJ2-7	-	TGTGCCAGTAGCCATGACCGGGACAGGGACACCTACGAGCAGTACTTC	CASSHDRDRDTYEQYF
TRBV7-2	-	TRBJ1-2	-	TGTGCCAGCAGCTTAGACCCGGGGACCTGTGGCTACACCTTC	CASSLDPGTCGYTF
TRBV19	TRBD1	TRBJ1-1	-	TGTGCCAGCAGCCCCGGCGGCCAGGGGGGCCCTGAAGCTTTCTTT	CASSPGGQGGPEAFF
TRBV19	TRBD2	TRBJ2-5	-	TGTGCCAGTAGTATAACGGGACTAGCGGGGGAGACCCAGTACTTC	CASSITGLAGETQYF
TRBV24-1	TRBD1	TRBJ1-1	many	TGTGCCACCAGTGATTTGCTGGGACAGGCTTTCTTT	CATSDLLGQAFF
TRBV20-1	-	TRBJ2-7	few	TGCAGTGTGTCACAGGAACCCTACGAGCAGTACTTC	CSVSQEPYEQYF
TRBV7-9	-	TRBJ1-2	-	TGTGCCAGCAGCCACGATGGGGGGGCGACCTATGGCTACACCTTC	CASSHDGGATYGYTF
TRBV7-6	-	TRBJ2-1	-	TGTGCCAGCAGCTGGACTCAGTACAATGAGCAGTTCTTC	CASSWTQYNEQFF
TRBV5-1	-	TRBJ2-7	many	TGTGCCAGCAGCTTAGACGAGCAGTACTTC	CASSLDEQYF
TRBV5-5	-	TRBJ2-7	few	TGTGCCAGCAGCTCCCCGGCCTCGGGGGCCTACGAGCAGTACTTC	CASSSPASGAYEQYF
TRBV7-6	TRBD1	TRBJ1-6	-	TGTGCCAGCAGCTTAGAGGGACAGGGAACCTATAATTCACCCCTCCACTTT	CASSLEGQGTYNSPLHF
TRBV2	-	TRBJ1-5	many	TGTGCCAGCAGTGCCGAACGGGGCCCGAATCAGCCCCAGCATTTT	CASSAERGPNQPQHF
TRBV9	-	TRBJ1-1	-	TGTGCCAGCAGCACCCGTAGTAGCACTGAAGCTTTCTTT	CASSTRSSTEAFF
TRBV2	TRBD2	TRBJ2-1	-	TGTGCCAGCAGTGAACCCTATCTAGCGGGAGCGTACAATGAGCAGTTCTTC	CASSEPYLAGAYNEQFF
TRBV20-1	-	TRBJ1-1	-	TGCAGTGCCTGGACAGAGGGGAACACTGAAGCTTTCTTT	CSAWTEGNTEAFF
TRBV7-3	-	TRBJ2-7	few	TGTGCCAGCAGCACTAACGCCTACGAGCAGTACTTC	CASSTNAYEQYF
TRBV19	-	TRBJ2-6	few	TGTGCCAGTAGTCCCCCCGTGTACATAGGAACGGCCAACGTCCTGACTTTC	CASSPPVYIGTANVLTF
TRBV7-2	-	TRBJ2-7	many	TGTGCCAGCAGCTTAGGCGTCGGCTACGAGCAGTACTTC	CASSLGVGYEQYF
TRBV20-1	TRBD2	TRBJ2-7	few	TGCAGTGCTAGAGACTTTGCGGGAGTAGCCTACGAGCAGTACTTC	CSARDFAGVAYEQYF
TRBV20-1	-	TRBJ1-1	-	TGCAGTGCTAGAGATCTTCCGGGATTAAACACTGAAGCTTTCTTT	CSARDLPGLNTEAFF
TRBV2	TRBD1	TRBJ1-6	many	TGTGCCAGCAGTGGACAGGGATGGGGATCACCCCTCCACTTT	CASSGQGWGSPLHF
TRBV9	TRBD2	TRBJ2-7	-	TGTGCCAGCAGCGTAGCCCGGACTAGCGGGAGCAACGAGCAGTACTTC	CASSVARTSGSNEQYF